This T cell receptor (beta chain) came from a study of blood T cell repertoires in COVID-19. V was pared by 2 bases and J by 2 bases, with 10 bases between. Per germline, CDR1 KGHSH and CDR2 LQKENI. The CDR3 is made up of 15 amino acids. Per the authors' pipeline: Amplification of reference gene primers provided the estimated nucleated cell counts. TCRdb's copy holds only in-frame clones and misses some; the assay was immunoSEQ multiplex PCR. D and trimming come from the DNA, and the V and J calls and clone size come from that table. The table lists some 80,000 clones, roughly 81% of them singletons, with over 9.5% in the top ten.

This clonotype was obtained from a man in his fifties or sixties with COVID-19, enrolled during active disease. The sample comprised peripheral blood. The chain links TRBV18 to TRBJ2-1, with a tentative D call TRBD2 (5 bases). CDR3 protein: CASSPERNAYNEQFF. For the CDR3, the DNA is TGTGCCAGCTCACCAGAGCGGAACGCCTACAATGAGCAGTTCTTC.